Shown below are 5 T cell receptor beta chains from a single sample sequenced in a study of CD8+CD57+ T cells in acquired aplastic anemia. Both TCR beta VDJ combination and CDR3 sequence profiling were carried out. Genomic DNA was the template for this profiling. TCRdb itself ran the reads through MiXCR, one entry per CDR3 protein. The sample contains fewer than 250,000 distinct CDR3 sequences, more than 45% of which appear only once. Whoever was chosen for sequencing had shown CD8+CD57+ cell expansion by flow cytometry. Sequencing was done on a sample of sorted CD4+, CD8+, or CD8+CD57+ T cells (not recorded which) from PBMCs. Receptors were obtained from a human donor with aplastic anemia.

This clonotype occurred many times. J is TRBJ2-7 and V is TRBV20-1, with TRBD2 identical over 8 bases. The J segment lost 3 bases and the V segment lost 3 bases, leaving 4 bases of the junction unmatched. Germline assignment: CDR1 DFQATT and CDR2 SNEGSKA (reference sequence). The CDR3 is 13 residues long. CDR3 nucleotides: TGCAGTGCTAGGGGACTAGAGAACTACGAGCAGTACTTC. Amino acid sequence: CSARGLENYEQYF.

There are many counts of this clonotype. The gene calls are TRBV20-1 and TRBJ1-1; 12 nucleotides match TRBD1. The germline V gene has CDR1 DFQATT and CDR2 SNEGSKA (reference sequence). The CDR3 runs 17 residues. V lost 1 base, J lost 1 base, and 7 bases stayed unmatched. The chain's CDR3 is CSARALGQGAGNTEAFF. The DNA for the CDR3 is TGCAGTGCTAGAGCCCTGGGACAGGGGGCCGGGAACACTGAAGCTTTCTTT.

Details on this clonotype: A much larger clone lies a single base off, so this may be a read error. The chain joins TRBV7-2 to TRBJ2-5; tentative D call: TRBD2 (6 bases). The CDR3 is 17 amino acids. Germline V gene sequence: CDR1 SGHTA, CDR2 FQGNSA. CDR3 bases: TGTGCCAGCAGCCCACTTGTCCGGGGGACTCTGGGAGAGACCCGGTACTTC. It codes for CASSPLVRGTLGETRYF.

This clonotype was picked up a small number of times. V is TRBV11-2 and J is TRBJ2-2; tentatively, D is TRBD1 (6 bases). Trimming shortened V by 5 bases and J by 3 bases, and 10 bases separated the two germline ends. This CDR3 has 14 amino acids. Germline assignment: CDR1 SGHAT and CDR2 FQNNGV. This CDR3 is CASSVDSYTGELFF. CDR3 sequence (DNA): TGTGCCAGCAGCGTGGACAGCTACACCGGGGAGCTGTTTTTT.

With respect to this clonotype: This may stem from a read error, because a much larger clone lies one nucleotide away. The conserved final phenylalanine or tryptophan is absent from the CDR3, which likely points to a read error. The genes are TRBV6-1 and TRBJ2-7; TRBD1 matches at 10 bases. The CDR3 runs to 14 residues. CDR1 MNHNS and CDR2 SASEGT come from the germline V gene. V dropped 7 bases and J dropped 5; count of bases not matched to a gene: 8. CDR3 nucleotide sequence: TGTGCCAGCACCGGACGGGGGACAGGGGACGAGCAGTACCTC. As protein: CASTGRGTGDEQYL.